A selection of T cell receptor beta chains follows, all from one sample in a study of cytomegalovirus exposure and HLA in healthy donors. Sequencing used immunoSEQ multiplex PCR; TCRdb keeps in-frame clones, though not all of them. The profile shows around 180,000 clones, over 70% of them singletons. The sample comprised PBMCs. All receptors come from a woman aged 18-29 years in good health and CMV-seropositive. Both conserved end residues are part of each CDR3. Clone size is not always given. Where it is, it says once, few, many or a class for expanded clones.

abundance,j_gene,v_gene,CDR3aa
.,TRBJ2-2,TRBV6-1,CASSEAGQGLSGELFF
.,TRBJ1-2,TRBV6-5,CASGQGGGYTF
.,TRBJ1-1,TRBV6-1,CASSGLPMNTEAFF
.,TRBJ1-3,TRBV4-1,CASSQEKRGYSSGNTIYF
.,TRBJ1-1,TRBV19,CASSQAVDTEAFF
.,TRBJ2-4,TRBV27,CASSWDRKNIQYF
.,TRBJ2-2,TRBV7-9,CASSRQGAGELFF
.,TRBJ1-6,TRBV30,CAWSPGEGYNSPLHF
.,TRBJ2-1,TRBV13,CASSLQGYNEQFF
.,TRBJ1-1,TRBV6-5,CASSRETEAFF
.,TRBJ1-5,TRBV28,CASSLDRSQPQHF
.,TRBJ2-2,TRBV4-1,CASSQGGVPTGELFF
.,TRBJ2-5,TRBV4-2,CASSQRYQETQYF
.,TRBJ2-5,TRBV7-9,CASSTSPAGAKYQETQYF
.,TRBJ2-1,TRBV4-2,CASSQDLASGGVGNEQFF
.,TRBJ1-1,TRBV6-1,CASSGSGPGTEAFF
.,TRBJ2-3,TRBV5-1,CASSLGQGIDTQYF
few,TRBJ2-5,TRBV5-3,CARSLGFLEQYF
.,TRBJ1-2,TRBV6-6,CASSQPGTGQGYTF
.,TRBJ1-5,TRBV4-1,CASSQDSVNQPQHF
.,TRBJ2-7,TRBV5-6,CASSLLGGFPRDF
.,TRBJ1-6,TRBV28,CASRTGTDYSPLHF
.,TRBJ1-6,TRBV6-6,CASSLQIDSPLHF
.,TRBJ2-3,TRBV19,CASSPGGSTDTQYF
.,TRBJ2-1,TRBV2,CASISGGAHNEQFF
.,TRBJ2-1,TRBV2,CASGGANEQFF
few,TRBJ2-5,TRBV11-2,CASSLDPETPRTQYF
few,TRBJ2-7,TRBV21-1,CASNPDRRRVGEQYF
.,TRBJ2-7,TRBV27,CASSPVGGARSREQYF
.,TRBJ2-1,TRBV30,CAWSVRTGGLF
.,TRBJ2-3,TRBV11-3,CASSFGVITDTQYF
few,TRBJ2-3,TRBV6-1,CASFDAGGRDTQYF
.,TRBJ2-5,TRBV2,CASTAPRGGGSETQYF
.,.,TRBV28,CASSFQGYEQYF
.,TRBJ2-5,TRBV11-3,CASSKGDSQETQYF
.,TRBJ2-1,TRBV11-2,CASSQLAGGYNEQFF
.,TRBJ2-5,TRBV9,CASSFGGGDGETQYF
.,TRBJ1-2,TRBV6-5,CASSRRDRGVDYTF
few,TRBJ1-1,TRBV6-6,CASSYSTISEAFF
.,TRBJ1-2,TRBV28,CASRSTGGPYGYTF
.,.,TRBV7-6,CASSSLDRAEQYF
.,TRBJ2-1,TRBV11-3,CASSSLTVPTVSSYNEQFF
.,TRBJ2-5,TRBV7-2,CASSLGQVQETQYF
.,TRBJ1-2,TRBV2,CASRGTEPRDSYYGYTF
once,TRBJ1-2,TRBV18,CASSPGGADYGYTF
few,TRBJ2-1,TRBV10-3,CAISEPAWEGWNEQFF
.,TRBJ1-1,TRBV28,CASSSFVATPNTEAFF
.,TRBJ1-1,TRBV7-9,CASRPRGEGTEAFF
.,TRBJ2-1,TRBV27,CASSPTVSGSYNEQFF
.,TRBJ1-6,TRBV7-9,CASSLGTGENSPLHF
.,TRBJ2-2,TRBV5-8,CARDENRGINTGELFF
.,TRBJ2-7,TRBV5-1,CASSLGASGPSYEQYF
.,TRBJ2-7,TRBV7-6,CASSLVILAGVSEQYF